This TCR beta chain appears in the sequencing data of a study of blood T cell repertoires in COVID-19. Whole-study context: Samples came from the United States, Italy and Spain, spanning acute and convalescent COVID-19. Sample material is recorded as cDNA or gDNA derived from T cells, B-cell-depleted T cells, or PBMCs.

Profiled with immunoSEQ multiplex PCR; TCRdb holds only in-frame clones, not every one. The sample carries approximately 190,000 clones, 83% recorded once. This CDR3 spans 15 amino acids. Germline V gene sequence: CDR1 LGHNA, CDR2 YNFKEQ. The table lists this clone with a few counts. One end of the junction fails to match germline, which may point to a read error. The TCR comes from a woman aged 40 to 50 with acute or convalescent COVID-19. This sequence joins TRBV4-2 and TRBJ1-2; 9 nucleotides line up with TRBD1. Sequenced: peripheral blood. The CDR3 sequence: CASSQAGTGNSGYTF. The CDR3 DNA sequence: TGTGCCAGCAGCCAGGCCGGGACAGGGAACTCTGGCTACACCTTC.